This TCR beta chain was documented in a study of cytomegalovirus exposure and HLA in healthy donors. PCR amplification relied on 60 Vbeta primers (plus 13 Jbeta primers). Generated by immunoSEQ multiplex PCR, the TCRdb table keeps only in-frame clones and is missing some. Of some 63,000 clones listed, about 80% were seen once; the top ten hold around 3.9%. Overall study findings and caveats: Confirmation was obtained in vitro that three CMV-associated chains are specific for CMV antigens.

Regarding this clone: Its matching antigen is unknown.

V lost 2 bases and J lost 0, with 15 bases in between. This CDR3 contains 17 residues. In germline, CDR1 is SGDLS, CDR2 YYNGEE. The receptor was derived from a woman in her thirties or forties in good health and CMV-seronegative. The sample taken for sequencing was PBMCs. This rearrangement joins TRBV9 to TRBJ2-1; weak D call: TRBD1 (6 bases). The CDR3 region is CASSVTGSLNSYNEQFF. DNA for the CDR3: TGTGCCAGCAGCGTTACAGGGTCCCTAAACTCCTACAATGAGCAGTTCTTC.